A selection of T cell receptor beta chains follows, all from one sample in a study of blood T cell repertoires in COVID-19. The protocol was immunoSEQ multiplex PCR, while the TCRdb copy is restricted to in-frame clones and leaves out a portion. The data contain under 250,000 clones, approximately 83% of them singletons. Source material: peripheral blood. These receptors were collected from a man older than 75 with acute or convalescent COVID-19. CDR3s include the opening cysteine and the closing phenylalanine or tryptophan. A D gene is named only where the DNA matches it firmly. Only part of the rows carry a size: once, few, many, or a class if the clone is expanded.

D: TRBD1
size: few
V: TRBV2
J: TRBJ2-1
CDR3: CASSETDPPYRGVFYNEQFF
DNA: TGTGCCAGCAGTGAAACCGATCCTCCCTACAGGGGAGTTTTTTACAATGAGCAGTTCTTC

D: NA
size: NA
V: TRBV7-9
J: TRBJ2-2
CDR3: CASSLGQTGELFF
DNA: TGTGCCAGCAGCCTCGGACAGACCGGGGAGCTGTTTTTT

D: TRBD1
size: once
V: TRBV4-1
J: TRBJ1-1
CDR3: CASSQLTGGKTEAFF
DNA: TGCGCCAGCAGCCAGCTTACAGGGGGCAAAACTGAAGCTTTCTTT

D: TRBD1
size: NA
V: TRBV19
J: TRBJ1-2
CDR3: CASSGTGRGPYGYTF
DNA: TGTGCCAGTAGTGGGACAGGGAGGGGACCCTATGGCTACACCTTC

D: NA
size: NA
V: TRBV19
J: TRBJ1-3
CDR3: CASIPQDRGNTIYF
DNA: TGTGCCAGTATCCCCCAGGACAGAGGAAACACCATATATTTT

D: NA
size: NA
V: TRBV2
J: TRBJ2-4
CDR3: CASRPRVGGKNIQYF
DNA: TGTGCCAGCAGGCCACGGGTTGGAGGCAAAAACATTCAGTACTTC

D: NA
size: NA
V: TRBV5-1
J: TRBJ2-2
CDR3: CASSLAGDTTGELFF
DNA: TGCGCCAGCAGCTTGGCCGGAGATACCACCGGGGAGCTGTTTTTT

D: TRBD1
size: NA
V: TRBV7-9
J: TRBJ1-2
CDR3: CASSSAGGGYYGYTF
DNA: TGTGCCAGCAGCTCAGCAGGGGGCGGGTACTATGGCTACACCTTC

D: TRBD1
size: NA
V: TRBV19
J: TRBJ1-2
CDR3: CASSIRTGNGYTF
DNA: TGTGCCAGTAGTATTAGGACAGGGAATGGCTACACCTTC

D: NA
size: NA
V: TRBV10-1
J: TRBJ1-6
CDR3: CASSKHRDNSPLHF
DNA: TGCGCCAGCAGTAAGCACAGGGATAATTCACCCCTCCACTTT

D: TRBD1
size: few
V: TRBV2
J: TRBJ1-2
CDR3: CASSSGTGIGYTF
DNA: TGTGCCAGCAGCAGCGGGACAGGGATCGGCTACACCTTC

D: NA
size: NA
V: TRBV7-2
J: TRBJ2-1
CDR3: CASSLAPSGPSSYNEQFF
DNA: TGTGCCAGCAGCTTAGCGCCCAGCGGCCCTAGCTCCTACAATGAGCAGTTCTTC

D: TRBD1
size: NA
V: TRBV9
J: TRBJ1-6
CDR3: CASSLRKGQGVSPLHF
DNA: TGTGCCAGCAGCCTGCGGAAGGGACAGGGGGTATCACCCCTCCACTTT

D: TRBD1
size: NA
V: TRBV24-1
J: TRBJ1-5
CDR3: CATRDRNPYQPQHF
DNA: TGTGCCACCAGGGACAGGAATCCTTATCAGCCCCAGCATTTT

D: NA
size: NA
V: TRBV5-4
J: TRBJ2-1
CDR3: CASSTLGNEQFF
DNA: TGTGCCAGCAGCACTCTAGGTAATGAGCAGTTCTTC

D: TRBD1
size: NA
V: TRBV3-1/TRBV3-2
J: TRBJ2-2
CDR3: CASSTTRQGGTELFF
DNA: TGTGCCAGCAGCACCACCCGACAGGGGGGAACGGAGCTGTTTTTT

D: TRBD1
size: NA
V: TRBV9
J: TRBJ1-2
CDR3: CASSVEDRAYGYTF
DNA: TGTGCCAGCAGCGTGGAGGACAGGGCCTATGGCTACACCTTC

D: NA
size: NA
V: TRBV6-5
J: TRBJ1-6
CDR3: CASGTSRSAPLHF
DNA: TGTGCCAGCGGAACAAGCAGGTCAGCACCCCTCCACTTT

D: NA
size: few
V: TRBV18
J: TRBJ2-1
CDR3: CASSPGGGRNNEQFF
DNA: TGTGCCAGCTCACCGGGAGGGGGGAGAAACAATGAGCAGTTCTTC

D: NA
size: NA
V: TRBV7-9
J: TRBJ2-4
CDR3: CASSLGGPLQNIQYF
DNA: TGTGCCAGCAGCTTAGGGGGGCCACTCCAAAACATTCAGTACTTC

D: TRBD1
size: NA
V: TRBV27
J: TRBJ1-1
CDR3: CASSFTGTGVGYTEAFF
DNA: TGTGCCAGCAGTTTTACCGGGACAGGGGTTGGGTACACTGAAGCTTTCTTT

D: NA
size: NA
V: TRBV7-9
J: TRBJ2-4
CDR3: CASSPIENIQYF
DNA: TGTGCCAGCAGCCCTATTGAAAACATTCAGTACTTC

D: NA
size: NA
V: TRBV30
J: TRBJ2-7
CDR3: CAWSAGLRYEQYF
DNA: TGTGCCTGGAGTGCGGGTCTTCGCTACGAGCAGTACTTC

D: NA
size: NA
V: TRBV6-5
J: TRBJ1-5
CDR3: CASSVPPGNQPQHF
DNA: TGTGCCAGCAGCGTGCCTCCGGGCAATCAGCCCCAGCATTTT

D: NA
size: NA
V: TRBV3-1/TRBV3-2
J: TRBJ1-2
CDR3: CASSLPGGLGYTF
DNA: TGTGCCAGCAGTCTCCCGGGGGGGCTCGGCTACACCTTC

D: TRBD2
size: NA
V: TRBV19
J: TRBJ2-1
CDR3: CASTGRGAGTSGRPGNEQFF
DNA: TGTGCCAGTACCGGGAGGGGGGCAGGGACTAGCGGGAGGCCGGGGAATGAGCAGTTCTTC

D: TRBD1
size: NA
V: TRBV24-1
J: TRBJ2-5
CDR3: CATSRRGGLRETQYF
DNA: TGTGCCACCAGTCGTAGAGGGGGCTTGAGGGAGACCCAGTACTTC

D: TRBD1
size: NA
V: TRBV7-9
J: TRBJ2-1
CDR3: CASSSLGQGNEQFF
DNA: TGTGCCAGCAGCTCCTTGGGACAGGGAAATGAGCAGTTCTTC

D: TRBD1
size: NA
V: TRBV6-5
J: TRBJ2-7
CDR3: CASRGTDSYEQYF
DNA: TGTGCCAGCAGAGGGACAGATTCCTACGAGCAGTACTTC

D: TRBD2
size: NA
V: TRBV7-3
J: TRBJ2-2
CDR3: CASSFGRAGTGELFF
DNA: TGTGCCAGCAGCTTCGGGAGGGCTGGGACCGGGGAGCTGTTTTTT

D: NA
size: once
V: TRBV5-1
J: TRBJ1-6
CDR3: CASSLVGRESFSPLHF
DNA: TGCGCCAGCAGCTTGGTCGGCAGGGAATCTTTCTCACCCCTCCACTTT

D: NA
size: few
V: TRBV7-2
J: TRBJ1-6
CDR3: CASSLRRTAGNSPLHF
DNA: TGTGCCAGCAGCTTAAGACGGACGGCGGGCAATTCACCCCTCCACTTT

D: TRBD1
size: once
V: TRBV24-1
J: TRBJ2-1
CDR3: CATSDPDRGIYNEQFF
DNA: TGTGCCACCAGTGATCCCGACAGGGGGATCTACAATGAGCAGTTCTTC

D: NA
size: NA
V: TRBV7-9
J: TRBJ1-1
CDR3: CASSFQGNTEAFF
DNA: TGTGCCAGCAGTTTCCAGGGTAACACTGAAGCTTTCTTT

D: NA
size: NA
V: TRBV7-2
J: TRBJ1-2
CDR3: CASSLAGQKGGYTF
DNA: TGTGCCAGCAGCTTAGCCGGACAAAAGGGTGGCTACACCTTC

D: NA
size: NA
V: TRBV7-9
J: TRBJ2-5
CDR3: CASSFNRDIQETQYF
DNA: TGTGCCAGCAGCTTTAACCGGGACATCCAAGAGACCCAGTACTTC

D: NA
size: NA
V: TRBV7-2
J: TRBJ1-1
CDR3: CASSSAGRGSTEAFF
DNA: TGTGCCAGCAGCTCCGCGGGACGGGGGTCCACTGAAGCTTTCTTT

D: NA
size: NA
V: TRBV5-1
J: TRBJ1-6
CDR3: CASSSSREGVASPLHF
DNA: TGCGCCAGCAGCTCCTCCAGGGAGGGAGTTGCTTCACCCCTCCACTTT

D: TRBD1
size: NA
V: TRBV28
J: TRBJ1-5
CDR3: CASRPPTGTGAQPQHF
DNA: TGTGCCAGCAGGCCTCCCACCGGGACAGGGGCTCAGCCCCAGCATTTT

D: TRBD2
size: NA
V: TRBV27
J: TRBJ2-3
CDR3: CASSPGLAADTQYF
DNA: TGTGCCAGCAGTCCGGGACTAGCGGCAGATACGCAGTATTTT

D: NA
size: NA
V: TRBV6-6
J: TRBJ1-2
CDR3: CATNSLGNRYLYGYTF
DNA: TGTGCCACCAACAGTTTGGGGAACAGGTACCTCTATGGCTACACCTTC

D: NA
size: NA
V: TRBV7-9
J: TRBJ1-1
CDR3: CASSLWRVGTEAFF
DNA: TGTGCCAGCAGCTTATGGAGGGTGGGCACTGAAGCTTTCTTT

D: NA
size: NA
V: TRBV3-1/TRBV3-2
J: TRBJ1-4
CDR3: CASSRSGAKEKLFF
DNA: TGTGCCAGCAGCCGATCGGGAGCAAAGGAAAAACTGTTTTTT

D: TRBD2
size: once
V: TRBV7-8
J: TRBJ2-7
CDR3: CASSLTSGASEQYF
DNA: TGTGCCAGCAGCCTAACTAGCGGGGCTAGCGAGCAGTACTTC

D: TRBD2
size: NA
V: TRBV28
J: TRBJ2-3
CDR3: CASSSSGLAASSTDTQYF
DNA: TGTGCCAGCAGTTCCTCCGGACTAGCGGCCTCTAGCACAGATACGCAGTATTTT

D: NA
size: NA
V: TRBV7-2
J: TRBJ2-7
CDR3: CASSLPPPRSPYEQYF
DNA: TGTGCCAGCAGCCTACCACCTCCTCGTTCGCCCTACGAGCAGTACTTC

D: NA
size: NA
V: TRBV6-4
J: TRBJ2-3
CDR3: CASRLGTTQYF
DNA: TGTGCCAGCAGACTAGGAACTACGCAGTATTTT

D: NA
size: NA
V: TRBV2
J: TRBJ1-2
CDR3: CASSLRGGNYGYTF
DNA: TGTGCCAGCAGCCTCCGAGGGGGTAACTATGGCTACACCTTC

D: TRBD1
size: NA
V: TRBV2
J: TRBJ2-3
CDR3: CASSGQGEDTQYF
DNA: TGTGCCAGCTCTGGACAGGGTGAAGATACGCAGTATTTT

D: TRBD2
size: once
V: TRBV5-1
J: TRBJ2-7
CDR3: CASSPGLAGVEEQYF
DNA: TGCGCCAGCAGCCCGGGACTAGCGGGAGTAGAGGAGCAGTACTTC

D: TRBD1
size: once
V: TRBV5-1
J: TRBJ2-6
CDR3: CASSWGQGARGANVLTF
DNA: TGCGCCAGCAGCTGGGGACAGGGGGCGAGGGGGGCCAACGTCCTGACTTTC

D: NA
size: once
V: TRBV15
J: TRBJ1-1
CDR3: CATSRTATVNTEAFF
DNA: TGTGCCACCAGCAGAACAGCCACAGTGAACACTGAAGCTTTCTTT

D: NA
size: NA
V: TRBV4-1
J: TRBJ1-4
CDR3: CASSQDGSQGLNEKLFF
DNA: TGCGCCAGCAGCCAAGATGGGTCTCAGGGCCTTAATGAAAAACTGTTTTTT